The 20 T cell receptor beta chains presented below share a single source sample, sequenced in a study of identical twins. Using its own MiXCR run on the 5' RACE reads, TCRdb lists one record per CDR3 protein. The sample lists fewer than 250,000 distinct CDR3 sequences; about 7.5% were seen once. These same records also appear under a second study, on yellow fever vaccine responses in identical twins.

Specimen: CD8+ T cells sorted from blood. The receptors here all came from a woman aged 18-29 years in good health.

This clonotype was counted at least ten times. Sequence at one end of the junction differs from germline and may be a read error. CDR3 sequence reads: CASSLWVAGDNEQFF. The DNA of the CDR3 is TGTGCCAGCAGCTTATGGGTAGCGGGGGACAATGAGCAGTTCTTC. This sequence joins TRBV28 and TRBJ2-1, with 9 bases fitting TRBD2. CDR1 is MDHEN and CDR2 is SYDVKM in the germline V gene. There are 15 residues in the CDR3.

The J gene is TRBJ2-3, the V gene TRBV28; a possible D gene is TRBD2 (6 bases). Germline V gene lookup returns CDR1 MDHEN and CDR2 SYDVKM. Trimming removed 3 bases at V and 3 bases at J, with 22 bases between. The CDR3 extends over 18 amino acids. DNA for the CDR3: TGTGCCAGCAGTTTGTTGGCGGGACCTGCAGAATCAACAGATACGCAGTATTTT. Protein: CASSLLAGPAESTDTQYF. Variable domain in full (rest from reference TRBV28 and TRBJ2-3): DVKVTQSSRYLVKRTGEKVFLECVQDMDHENMFWYRQDPGLGLRLIYFSYDVKMKEKGDIPEGYSVSREKKERFSLILESASTNQTSMYLCASSLLAGPAESTDTQYFGPGTRLTVL.

This clonotype has at least ten counts. The CDR3 DNA sequence: TGCAGCGATACTAGCGGGCACAATGAGCAGTTCTTC. Amino acids: CSDTSGHNEQFF. The genes are TRBV29-1 and TRBJ2-1; 9 nucleotides line up with TRBD2. V lost 7 bases, J lost 5 bases, and 3 bases stayed unmatched. Germline loops: CDR1 SQVTM, CDR2 ANQGSEA. The CDR3 totals 12 residues.

This clonotype has at least ten counts. The chain has TRBV28 and TRBJ2-7; 7 bases match TRBD2. Germline-derived CDR1 and CDR2 are MDHEN and SYDVKM. Losses at the gene ends were 4 bases for V and 5 bases for J; bases not matched to a gene: 5. The CDR3 is 13 amino acids. CDR3 sequence: CASSSSGGDEQYF. CDR3 in DNA: TGTGCCAGCAGTTCTAGCGGCGGGGACGAGCAGTACTTC.

This clonotype has only a few counts. The rearrangement joins TRBV4-1 to TRBJ1-1, with unresolved D. V lost 1 base and J lost 4, with 13 bases in between. Germline loops: CDR1 MGHRA, CDR2 YSYEKL. The CDR3 contains 15 residues. CDR3 sequence (DNA): TGCGCCAGCAGCCAAGGCCCGGGCCCTGGCACTGAAGCTTTCTTT. It translates to CASSQGPGPGTEAFF.

This clonotype was counted a few times. The chain uses TRBV12-3 or TRBV12-4 and TRBJ2-1; 8 positions agree with TRBD2. Unmatched junction bases numbered 4, after V lost 4 bases and J lost 2 bases. CDR3 length: 15 residues. CDR3 residues: CASSYSGITYNEQFF. The CDR3 DNA follows: TGTGCCAGCAGTTATAGCGGGATCACCTACAATGAGCAGTTCTTC.

This clonotype was detected a few times. The rearrangement joins TRBV5-1 to TRBJ2-3; 7 nucleotides match TRBD1. Germline lookup yields CDR1 SGHRS and CDR2 YFSETQ. The CDR3 has 15 amino acids. J lost 2 bases, V lost 3 bases, and 6 bases had no gene match. The CDR3 is CASSYRDSLTDTQYF. DNA of the CDR3: TGCGCCAGCAGCTATAGGGACAGCCTCACAGATACGCAGTATTTT. Full variable domain (outside the CDR3, taken from reference TRBV5-1 and TRBJ2-3): KAGVTQTPRYLIKTRGQQVTLSCSPISGHRSVSWYQQTPGQGLQFLFEYFSETQRNKGNFPGRFSGRQFSNSRSEMNVSTLELGDSALYLCASSYRDSLTDTQYFGPGTRLTVL.

This clonotype was seen repeatedly, ten times or more. The V and J genes are TRBV13 and TRBJ1-3, with 8 nucleotides matching TRBD1. The J segment lost 2 bases and the V segment lost 5 bases, leaving 2 bases of the junction unmatched. Germline V gene sequence: CDR1 PRHDT, CDR2 FYEKMQ (reference sequence). The CDR3 length is 14 residues. CDR3 nucleotide sequence: TGTGCCAGCAGCCCGACAGGGGCTGGAAACACCATATATTTT. It is translated as CASSPTGAGNTIYF.

The chain employs TRBV19 and TRBJ1-1, with 8 bases lining up with TRBD1. The CDR3 loop spans 14 amino acids. The V gene's germline CDR1 is LNHDA and CDR2 SQIVND (reference sequence). After removal of 8 bases from V and 1 base from J, the junction contained 6 bases not matched to a gene. This chain's CDR3 is CASAYGTGNTEAFF. The CDR3 coding sequence is TGTGCCAGTGCTTACGGGACAGGGAACACTGAAGCTTTCTTT.

V and J are TRBV24-1 and TRBJ2-2, with 7 bases fitting TRBD2. After removal of 2 bases from V and 5 bases from J, the junction contained 10 bases not matched to a gene. The CDR3 has 17 residues. Germline CDR1 and CDR2: KGHDR and SFDVKD. In nucleotides, the CDR3 is TGTGCCACCAGTGATTCTCTGGCTAGCGGACGAACCGGGGAGCTGTTTTTT. The encoded protein is CATSDSLASGRTGELFF.

This clonotype has a count of ten or more. This chain joins TRBV7-9 and TRBJ2-7; D is possibly TRBD2 (6 bases). The germline gives CDR1 SEHNR, CDR2 FQNEAQ (reference sequence). V lost 0 bases to trimming and J lost 6 bases, with 6 bases between them. The CDR3 contains 12 residues. The CDR3 nucleotides read TGTGCCAGCAGCTTAGCCGGGGGCGAGCAGTACGTC. Translation: CASSLAGGEQYV.

The sample holds a few counts of this clonotype. The chain links TRBV7-9 to TRBJ2-3; no clear D gene. This CDR3 contains 17 residues. Between the trimmed V and J ends, which lost 4 bases and 3 bases, there was a span of 20 bases. Germline V gene data show CDR1 as SEHNR and CDR2 as FQNEAQ (reference sequence). CDR3 sequence: CASSSRALTLVTDTQYF. The CDR3 region has the DNA TGTGCCAGCAGCTCCCGCGCCCTGACGTTGGTGACAGATACGCAGTATTTT.

J is TRBJ2-7 and V is TRBV15, with 10 nucleotides matching TRBD1. J lost 3 bases, V lost 4 bases, and 9 bases had no gene match. Looked up from germline, CDR1 is LNHNV and CDR2 is YYDKDF (reference sequence). The CDR3 runs to 16 residues. The CDR3 protein is CATSNTTGGQDYEQYF. In DNA form, the CDR3 reads TGTGCCACCAGCAACACGACAGGGGGCCAAGACTACGAGCAGTACTTC.

The J gene is TRBJ2-7, the V gene TRBV2; 8 nucleotides line up with TRBD1. Trimming removed 9 bases from V and 1 base from J; junction bases left unmatched: 8. The length of the CDR3 is 14 residues. Germline V lookup: CDR1 SNHLY, CDR2 FYNNEI. The CDR3 loop is CASLPQGASYEQYF. The CDR3 coding sequence is TGTGCCAGTCTCCCCCAGGGGGCTTCCTACGAGCAGTACTTC.

This clonotype turned up a few times. V usage is TRBV6-5 and J usage is TRBJ2-7, with a weak D call TRBD1 (5 bases). Germline CDR1 MNHEY, CDR2 SVGAGI. This CDR3 has 17 amino acids. V was cut by 0 bases and J by 0 bases, with 15 bases left in between. Written as DNA, the CDR3 is TGTGCCAGCAGTTACTCGGGGCCACACAGATACTCCTACGAGCAGTACTTC. This sequence encodes CASSYSGPHRYSYEQYF.

This chain uses TRBV5-1 with TRBJ2-7; TRBD2 matches at 8 bases. Trimming at V came to 3 bases and at J to 2 bases, leaving 10 bases not matched to a gene. The CDR3 is 16 residues long. CDR1 is SGHRS, CDR2 YFSETQ, per germline. The CDR3 bases are TGCGCCAGCAGCTCCCGAACCGGGACTAGGACCTACGAGCAGTACTTC. Translating it yields CASSSRTGTRTYEQYF.

This clonotype was observed at least ten times. The chain has TRBV5-5 and TRBJ1-5; D perhaps matches TRBD1 (5 bases). The CDR3 totals 15 residues. V was pared by 5 bases and J by 4 bases, with 16 bases between. Germline CDR1 reads SGHKS; CDR2 reads YYEKEE (reference sequence). CDR3 amino acids: CASSPGRPINQPQHF. The CDR3 nucleotides read TGTGCCAGCAGTCCGGGACGCCCGATAAATCAGCCCCAGCATTTT.

V is TRBV15 and J is TRBJ2-1; D call uncertain. The V gene's germline CDR1 is LNHNV and CDR2 YYDKDF (reference sequence). The CDR3 loop spans 14 amino acids. Between the trimmed V and J ends, which lost 3 bases and 10 bases, there was a span of 16 bases. The CDR3 loop is CATSSSTIGWEQFF. CDR3 nucleotides: TGTGCCACCAGCAGTAGTACTATCGGATGGGAGCAGTTCTTC.

Ten or more counts support this clonotype. The rearrangement joins TRBV2 to TRBJ2-1; no definite D call. The germline gives CDR1 SNHLY, CDR2 FYNNEI. Trimming pared 4 bases from V and 9 bases from J, leaving 13 bases between. The CDR3 is 13 amino acids. CDR3 nucleotides: TGTGCCAGCAGTGGGTACGGAAATGGTGAGCAGTTCTTC. Amino acids: CASSGYGNGEQFF.

This clonotype was counted ten times or more. The chain has TRBV6-5 and TRBJ2-7; a weak D match, TRBD1 (6 bases). The CDR3 spans 15 residues. V lost 0 bases and J 7 bases, leaving 16 bases between the germline ends. Germline V lookup: CDR1 MNHEY, CDR2 SVGAGI. CDR3 sequence (DNA): TGTGCCAGCAGTTACTCGGGCGAAGGGACATTGGAGCAGTACTTC. Translated: CASSYSGEGTLEQYF.